Listed here are 27 T cell receptor beta chains from one sample, sequenced in a study of T cell responses to AZD1222 COVID-19 vaccine. Some clones are missing from TCRdb's copy, which holds only in-frame ones; the method was immunoSEQ multiplex PCR. The table lists around 150,000 clones, roughly 89% of them singletons. Specimen: peripheral blood, collected 28 days after the second dose of the MenACWY control vaccine. These receptors all stem from an adult who received the MenACWY meningococcal vaccine as a control.

The chain has TRBV3-1 (or the pseudogene TRBV3-2) and TRBJ2-3; D is perhaps TRBD1 or TRBD2 (5 bases each). Between the trimmed V and J ends, which lost 4 bases and 0 bases, there was a span of 14 bases. The CDR3 totals 16 residues. CDR1 and CDR2 (germline): LGHDT, YNNKEL (reference sequence). The CDR3, as DNA: TGTGCCAGCAGCCTGAGGGGCGGCGCGAGCACAGATACGCAGTATTTT. This codes for CASSLRGGASTDTQYF.

This clone was counted between two and nine times. The chain combines TRBV7-2 with TRBJ2-7; D may be TRBD1 (5 bases). V lost 2 bases to trimming and J lost 8 bases, with 16 bases between them. CDR1 and CDR2 (germline): SGHTA, FQGNSA. This CDR3 region has 14 residues. The CDR3 is CASSLMSGLPKQYF. CDR3 nucleotides: TGTGCCAGCAGCTTAATGTCAGGGTTACCCAAGCAGTACTTC.

This chain joins TRBV12-3 or TRBV12-4 and TRBJ2-7; D is unresolved. Trimming cost V 1 base and J 3 bases, with 7 bases left between them. This CDR3 has 13 amino acids. Written as DNA, the CDR3 is TGTGCCAGCAGTTTAGGGATCCTCTACGAGCAGTACTTC. It encodes CASSLGILYEQYF.

In this sample, this clone turned up once. The J gene is TRBJ1-4, the V gene TRBV28; no clear D gene. V gave up 8 bases and J gave up 0 bases, with 7 bases separating them. This CDR3 has 13 residues. Germline CDR1 is MDHEN and CDR2 is SYDVKM. Here the CDR3 reads CASQIATNEKLFF. CDR3 sequence (DNA): TGTGCCAGCCAGATTGCAACTAATGAAAAACTGTTTTTT.

This clone was observed a few times. The V gene is TRBV9, the J gene TRBJ2-7; D possibly corresponds to TRBD2 (5 bases). The germline CDR1 and CDR2 sequences are SGDLS and YYNGEE. CDR3 length: 16 amino acids. The V end lost 0 bases, the J end lost 3 bases, and 16 bases lay between the germline ends. CDR3 DNA sequence: TGTGCCAGCAGCGTAGGTACTAGTCAGCGGAACTACGAGCAGTACTTC. Residues: CASSVGTSQRNYEQYF.

CDR3 sequence reads: CATSRDYGGTTTNEKLFF. In nucleotides, the CDR3 is TGTGCCACCAGCAGAGATTATGGGGGTACGACAACTAATGAAAAACTGTTTTTT. The J gene is TRBJ1-4, the V gene TRBV15, with D perhaps TRBD1 (5 bases). This CDR3 spans 18 amino acids. The V and J ends lost 0 bases and 0 bases respectively, with 14 bases between them. Germline lookup yields CDR1 LNHNV and CDR2 YYDKDF (reference sequence).

The J gene is TRBJ2-2, the V gene TRBV7-3; D is unclear. The length of the CDR3 is 13 residues. V shed 4 bases and J shed 0 bases, with 3 bases lying between them. Germline V lookup: CDR1 SGHTA, CDR2 FQGTGA. CDR3 DNA: TGTGCCAGCAGCTCACCGAACACCGGGGAGCTGTTTTTT. Protein product: CASSSPNTGELFF. Together with reference TRBV7-3 and TRBJ2-2, the CDR3 gives the full variable domain: GAGVSQTPSNKVTEKGKYVELRCDPISGHTALYWYRQSLGQGPEFLIYFQGTGAADDSGLPNDRFFAVRPEGSVSTLKIQRTERGDSAVYLCASSSPNTGELFFGEGSRLTVL.

This sequence joins TRBV3-1 (or the pseudogene TRBV3-2) and TRBJ1-2; TRBD1 is a possible D gene (6 bases). The CDR3 sequence is 13 residues long. From germline, CDR1 is LGHDT and CDR2 YNNKEL (reference sequence). V lost 6 bases and J lost 4, with 12 bases in between. CDR3 in DNA: TGTGCCAGCAGACGAGGGGGGCTCTATGGCTACACCTTC. Its translation: CASRRGGLYGYTF.

V gene TRBV24-1 combines with J gene TRBJ2-3, with TRBD1 identical over 7 bases. The junction had 9 bases not matched to a gene; V was cut back by 3 bases and J by 1 base. From germline, CDR1 is KGHDR and CDR2 SFDVKD. The CDR3 covers 17 residues. The CDR3, as DNA: TGTGCCACCAGTGATCTTACAGGGGTGAGCGGCACAGATACGCAGTATTTT. Translated, it gives CATSDLTGVSGTDTQYF.

The chain employs TRBV6-5 and TRBJ2-3; D may correspond to TRBD1 or TRBD2 (6 bases each). Germline values: CDR1 MNHEY, CDR2 SVGAGI. Trimming removed 7 bases at V and 2 bases at J, with 13 bases between. The CDR3 has 14 amino acids. CDR3 residues: CASTKGGPTDTQYF. As DNA, the CDR3 is TGTGCCAGCACAAAAGGGGGGCCCACAGATACGCAGTATTTT.

The J gene is TRBJ2-7, the V gene TRBV5-1, with 7 positions matching TRBD1. This CDR3 contains 15 residues. CDR1 and CDR2 from the germline V gene are SGHRS and YFSETQ. The V gene end was trimmed by 2 bases and the J gene end by 1 base; junction bases not matched to a gene: 6. This chain's CDR3 is CASSFIQGQSYEQYF. The CDR3 DNA follows: TGCGCCAGCAGCTTTATACAGGGGCAGTCCTACGAGCAGTACTTC.

The J gene is TRBJ1-1, the V gene TRBV7-3, with D uncertain. There are 13 residues in the CDR3. The germline CDR1 and CDR2 sequences are SGHTA and FQGTGA. V lost 5 bases to trimming and J lost 5 bases, with 12 bases between them. The CDR3 sequence is CASSQGPRTEAFF. The CDR3 DNA is TGTGCCAGCAGCCAAGGGCCTCGGACTGAAGCTTTCTTT.

The chain has TRBV15 and TRBJ1-6; no definite D call. The CDR3 length is 15 residues. Germline V gene data show CDR1 as LNHNV and CDR2 as YYDKDF (reference sequence). Trimming took off 5 bases at V and 0 bases at J, with 8 bases between the two ends. In DNA form, the CDR3 reads TGTGCCACCAGCGTGGCGGGCTCCTATAATTCACCCCTCCACTTT. This encodes CATSVAGSYNSPLHF.

CDR3 DNA: TGTGCCAGCAGCTCCCTACTAGCGGGAGAAAGAGATACGCAGTATTTT. Amino acid sequence: CASSSLLAGERDTQYF. V and J are TRBV7-9 and TRBJ2-3, with 11 positions matching TRBD2. In germline, CDR1 is SEHNR, CDR2 FQNEAQ (reference sequence). The V segment lost 4 bases and the J segment 5 bases; nucleotides outside the gene matches: 8. The CDR3 length is 16 residues.

The table lists this clone with a count of one. This sequence joins TRBV5-6 and TRBJ2-2; D gene ambiguous. Deletions cut 1 base from V and 6 bases from J, with 10 bases between. Germline assignment: CDR1 SGHDT and CDR2 YYEEEE. The CDR3 is 14 amino acids. CDR3 protein: CASSLIQSPGELFF. The CDR3 DNA follows: TGTGCCAGCAGCTTGATTCAGAGTCCCGGGGAGCTGTTTTTT.

This rearrangement joins TRBV4-3 to TRBJ2-5; D uncertain. The CDR3 consists of 15 residues. Germline V gene lookup returns CDR1 LGHNA and CDR2 YSLEER. Trimming took 0 bases from V and 1 from J, leaving 9 bases between them. CDR3 sequence: CASSQDIASQETQYF. The CDR3 DNA reads TGCGCCAGCAGCCAAGATATCGCTTCCCAAGAGACCCAGTACTTC.

The chain couples TRBV27 to TRBJ1-5, with D maybe TRBD1 (6 bases). The CDR3 covers 13 residues. The V end was cut by 9 bases, the J end by 7 bases, with 16 bases between. Per germline, CDR1 MNHEY and CDR2 SMNVEV (reference sequence). The CDR3 here is CARHSGGRQPQHF. The CDR3, as DNA: TGTGCCAGGCATTCGGGGGGCCGCCAGCCCCAGCATTTT.

This sequence joins TRBV15 and TRBJ1-5; D unresolved. The CDR3 runs 14 residues. CDR1 is LNHNV, CDR2 YYDKDF, per germline (reference sequence). Deletions cut 5 bases from V and 4 bases from J, with 12 bases between. The CDR3 loop is CATSSNLGNQPQHF. The CDR3 nucleotides read TGTGCCACCAGCTCCAACCTGGGGAATCAGCCCCAGCATTTT.

The chain joins TRBV7-8 to TRBJ2-2; 7 bases are a match to TRBD2. Germline CDR1 is SGHVS and CDR2 is FQNEAQ. The V and J ends lost 3 bases and 9 bases, in that order; junction bases with no gene match: 7. The CDR3 runs 14 residues. CDR3 sequence (DNA): TGTGCCAGCAGCTTGGGGAGGGGTCCCCGGGAGCTGTTTTTT. Translated: CASSLGRGPRELFF.

The CDR3 spells CASSLRVAEAFF. Written as DNA, the CDR3 is TGTGCCAGCAGCTTACGGGTCGCTGAAGCTTTCTTT. The chain carries TRBV11-2 and TRBJ1-1; no definite D call. Germline V gene lookup returns CDR1 SGHAT and CDR2 FQNNGV. CDR3 length equals 12 residues. Trimming removed 2 bases at V and 6 bases at J, with 7 bases between.

This clone is a singleton in its sample. This rearrangement joins TRBV10-2 to TRBJ1-2, with 7 bases aligning to TRBD1. The germline V gene encodes CDR1 WSHSY and CDR2 SAAADI. V trimming: 0 bases; J trimming: 2 bases; junction bases outside the gene matches: 3. The length of the CDR3 is 15 residues. In DNA, the CDR3 is TGCGCCAGCAGTGAGTCGTTCAGGGGGAACTATGGCTACACCTTC. Its translation is CASSESFRGNYGYTF.

The chain joins TRBV2 to TRBJ1-5; perhaps TRBD1 as D (6 bases). Trimming shortened V by 3 bases and J by 3 bases, and 6 bases separated the two germline ends. CDR3 length: 13 amino acids. Germline V CDR1 and CDR2: SNHLY, FYNNEI. CDR3 in amino acids: CASSEGANQPQHF. The CDR3 DNA reads as TGTGCCAGCAGTGAGGGGGCCAATCAGCCCCAGCATTTT.

The chain recombines TRBV9 with TRBJ2-3, with D possibly being TRBD1 (6 bases). The CDR3 spans 16 residues. V was pared by 4 bases and J by 0 bases, with 15 bases between. Germline V lookup: CDR1 SGDLS, CDR2 YYNGEE. The CDR3 reads CASSLGGQSSTDTQYF. The CDR3 DNA sequence: TGTGCCAGCAGCTTAGGAGGACAGTCTAGCACAGATACGCAGTATTTT. The full variable domain, in which reference TRBV9 and TRBJ2-3 provide the parts outside the CDR3, is DSGVTQTPKHLITATGQRVTLRCSPRSGDLSVYWYQQSLDQGLQFLIQYYNGEERAKGNILERFSAQQFPDLHSELNLSSLELGDSALYFCASSLGGQSSTDTQYFGPGTRLTVL.

The V call is TRBV10-3, the J call TRBJ2-7; TRBD2 aligns across 11 bases. V dropped 4 bases and J dropped 7; count of bases not matched to a gene: 3. Germline CDR1 is ENHRY and CDR2 is SYGVKD. The CDR3 has 13 amino acids. The CDR3 loop is CAISALAGDEQYF. DNA for the CDR3: TGTGCCATCAGTGCACTAGCGGGAGATGAGCAGTACTTC.

This rearrangement joins TRBV5-6 to TRBJ2-2; D is perhaps TRBD1 (6 bases). CDR3 length: 15 residues. V dropped 0 bases and J dropped 1 base, with 7 bases sitting between them. The germline V gene has CDR1 SGHDT and CDR2 YYEEEE. In nucleotides, the CDR3 is TGTGCCAGCAGCTTGGACAGGGAGAACACCGGGGAGCTGTTTTTT. Translation gives CASSLDRENTGELFF.

The chain recombines TRBV5-1 with TRBJ1-1, with D maybe TRBD1 (5 bases). Trimming took 0 bases from V and 1 from J, leaving 7 bases between them. The CDR3 contains 14 residues. Germline V gene sequence: CDR1 SGHRS, CDR2 YFSETQ. The CDR3 region has the DNA TGCGCCAGCAGCTTGGCAAGGGGGAACACTGAAGCTTTCTTT. Its translation is CASSLARGNTEAFF.

The chain recombines TRBV9 with TRBJ2-2; D is unclear. This CDR3 contains 15 residues. CDR1 is SGDLS and CDR2 is YYNGEE in the germline V gene. Trimming shortened V by 0 bases and J by 2 bases, and 8 bases separated the two germline ends. DNA for the CDR3: TGTGCCAGCAGCGTAGGGCTACCTAACACCGGGGAGCTGTTTTTT. Protein sequence: CASSVGLPNTGELFF.